This TCR beta chain is from a study of cytomegalovirus exposure and HLA in healthy donors. PCR amplification relied on 60 Vbeta primers (plus 13 Jbeta primers). Per the original methods: A later analysis counted approximately 80 million unique TCR beta chains, 10 million to 12 million shared. TCRdb keeps only in-frame clones here, not all; method: immunoSEQ multiplex PCR. The V and J calls and clone size were taken over from that table, and D and trimming were inferred from the DNA. This table has roughly 180,000 clones, around four fifths appearing once. Findings and caveats of the study: Further analysis, carried out later, found HLA-associated TCR beta chains more clonally expanded than equally common other chains.

For this clone: Its cognate antigen is unknown.

The CDR3 runs 14 residues. The V and J ends lost 5 bases and 0 bases, in that order; junction bases with no gene match: 4. The germline V gene encodes CDR1 SNHLY and CDR2 FYNNEI. The chain employs TRBV2 and TRBJ2-7; TRBD1 matches at 7 bases. Sequenced sample: PBMCs. The sequence derives from a young man in good health and CMV-seronegative. The CDR3, as DNA: TGTGCCAGCAGTATGGACAGGAACTCCTACGAGCAGTACTTC. It is translated as CASSMDRNSYEQYF.